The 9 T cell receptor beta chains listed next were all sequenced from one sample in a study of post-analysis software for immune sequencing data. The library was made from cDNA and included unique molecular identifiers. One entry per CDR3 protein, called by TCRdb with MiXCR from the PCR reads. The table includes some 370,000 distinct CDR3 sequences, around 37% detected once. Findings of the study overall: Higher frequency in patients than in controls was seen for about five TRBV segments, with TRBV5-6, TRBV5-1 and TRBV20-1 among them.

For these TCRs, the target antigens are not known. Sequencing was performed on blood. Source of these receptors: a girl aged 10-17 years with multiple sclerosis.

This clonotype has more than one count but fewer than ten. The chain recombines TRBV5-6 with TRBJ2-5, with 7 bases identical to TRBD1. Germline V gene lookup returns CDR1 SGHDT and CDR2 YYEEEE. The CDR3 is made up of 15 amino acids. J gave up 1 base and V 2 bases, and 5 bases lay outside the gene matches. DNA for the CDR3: TGTGCCAGCAGCTTTGAAGGGACAGTCCAAGAGACCCAGTACTTC. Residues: CASSFEGTVQETQYF.

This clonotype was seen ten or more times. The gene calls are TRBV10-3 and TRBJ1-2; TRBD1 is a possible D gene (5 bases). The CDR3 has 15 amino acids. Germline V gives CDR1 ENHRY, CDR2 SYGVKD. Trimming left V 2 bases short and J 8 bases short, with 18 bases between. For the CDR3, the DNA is TGTGCCATCAGTGAGCCTGGGACGCCCATGTTGGGCTACACCTTC. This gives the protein CAISEPGTPMLGYTF.

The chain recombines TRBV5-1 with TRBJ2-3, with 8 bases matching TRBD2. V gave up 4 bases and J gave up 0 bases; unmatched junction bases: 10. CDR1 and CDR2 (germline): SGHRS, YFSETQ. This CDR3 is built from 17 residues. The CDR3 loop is CASSRDPSGRSTDTQYF. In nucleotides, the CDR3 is TGCGCCAGCAGCCGCGATCCTAGCGGGCGAAGCACAGATACGCAGTATTTT.

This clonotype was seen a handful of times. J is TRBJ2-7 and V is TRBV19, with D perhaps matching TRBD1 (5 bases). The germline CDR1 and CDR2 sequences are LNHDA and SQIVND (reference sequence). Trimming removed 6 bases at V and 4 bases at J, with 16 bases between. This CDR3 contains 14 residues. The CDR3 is CASSGQGARYEQYF. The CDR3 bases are TGTGCCAGTAGCGGACAAGGGGCACGGTACGAGCAGTACTTC.

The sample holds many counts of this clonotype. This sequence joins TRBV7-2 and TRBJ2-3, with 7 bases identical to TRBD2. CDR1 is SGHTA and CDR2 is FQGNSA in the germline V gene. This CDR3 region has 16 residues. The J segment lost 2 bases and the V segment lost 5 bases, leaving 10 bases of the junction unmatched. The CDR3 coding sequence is TGTGCCAGCAGCCCCTACCGGGACTACAACACAGATACGCAGTATTTT. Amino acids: CASSPYRDYNTDTQYF.

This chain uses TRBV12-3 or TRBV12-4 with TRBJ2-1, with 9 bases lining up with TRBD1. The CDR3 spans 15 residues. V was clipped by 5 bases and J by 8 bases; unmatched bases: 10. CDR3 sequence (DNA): TGTGCCAGCAGTCTCTGGGGACAGGGTGGGGATGAGCAGTTCTTC. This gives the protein CASSLWGQGGDEQFF.

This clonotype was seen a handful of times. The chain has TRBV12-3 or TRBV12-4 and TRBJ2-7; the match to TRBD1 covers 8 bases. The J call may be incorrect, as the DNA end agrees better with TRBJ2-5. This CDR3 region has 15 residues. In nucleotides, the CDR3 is TGTGCCAGCAGTCGCGGGACAGGTGGGCAGGAGACCCAGTACTTC. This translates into CASSRGTGGQETQYF.

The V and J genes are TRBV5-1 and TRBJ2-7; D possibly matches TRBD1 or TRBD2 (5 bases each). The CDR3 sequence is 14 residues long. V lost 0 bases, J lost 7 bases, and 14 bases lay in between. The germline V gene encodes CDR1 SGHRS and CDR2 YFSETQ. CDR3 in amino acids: CASSLEGTAVEQYF. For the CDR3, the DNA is TGCGCCAGCAGCTTGGAGGGGACCGCTGTAGAGCAGTACTTC.

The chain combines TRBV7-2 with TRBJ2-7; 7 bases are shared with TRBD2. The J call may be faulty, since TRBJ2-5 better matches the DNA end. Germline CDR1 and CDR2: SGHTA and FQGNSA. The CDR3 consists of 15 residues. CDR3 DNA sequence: TGTGCCAGCAGCTTCGGCGGGGGAAGTTTGGAGACCCAGTACTTC. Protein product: CASSFGGGSLETQYF.